This T cell receptor beta chain was obtained from a study of T cell responses to AZD1222 COVID-19 vaccine. Some clones are missing from TCRdb's copy, which holds only in-frame ones; the method was immunoSEQ multiplex PCR. The sample includes approximately 150,000 clones, about 89% of them seen just once. This CDR3 is built from 14 residues. V gave up 5 bases and J gave up 4 bases; unmatched junction bases: 6. The germline V gene encodes CDR1 MNHEY and CDR2 SVGAGI. This sequence originates from an adult who received the MenACWY meningococcal vaccine as a control. The chain joins TRBV6-5 to TRBJ2-7, with TRBD2 matching 9 bases. This specimen consisted of peripheral blood, obtained 28 days after the second dose of the MenACWY control vaccine. CDR3 region: CASSLAGKLYEQYF. The CDR3, as DNA: TGTGCCAGCAGTCTAGCGGGAAAACTTTACGAGCAGTACTTC.